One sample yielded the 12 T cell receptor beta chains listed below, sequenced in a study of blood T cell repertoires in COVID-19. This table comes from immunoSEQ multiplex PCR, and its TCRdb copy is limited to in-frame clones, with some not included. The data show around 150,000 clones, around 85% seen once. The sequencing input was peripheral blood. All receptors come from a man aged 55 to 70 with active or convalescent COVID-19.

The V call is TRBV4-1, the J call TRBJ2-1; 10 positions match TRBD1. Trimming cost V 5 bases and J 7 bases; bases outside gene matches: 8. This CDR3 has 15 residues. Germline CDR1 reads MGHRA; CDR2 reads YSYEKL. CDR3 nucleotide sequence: TGCGCCAGCAGCTGGGGACAGGGGCGCGGGAATGAGCAGTTCTTC. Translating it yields CASSWGQGRGNEQFF.

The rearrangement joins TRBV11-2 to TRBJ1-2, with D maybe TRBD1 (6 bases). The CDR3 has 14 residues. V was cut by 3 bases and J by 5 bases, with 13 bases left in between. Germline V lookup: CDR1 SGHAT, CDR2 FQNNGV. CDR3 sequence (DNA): TGTGCCAGCAGCTTTTCCGACAGGCAATATGGCTACACCTTC. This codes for CASSFSDRQYGYTF.

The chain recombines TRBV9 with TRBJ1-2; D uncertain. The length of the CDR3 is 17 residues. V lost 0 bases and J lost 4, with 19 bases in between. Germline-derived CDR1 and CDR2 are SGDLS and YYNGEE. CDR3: CASSVVASPVVSYGYTF. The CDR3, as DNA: TGTGCCAGCAGCGTAGTCGCGAGCCCGGTCGTGTCCTATGGCTACACCTTC.

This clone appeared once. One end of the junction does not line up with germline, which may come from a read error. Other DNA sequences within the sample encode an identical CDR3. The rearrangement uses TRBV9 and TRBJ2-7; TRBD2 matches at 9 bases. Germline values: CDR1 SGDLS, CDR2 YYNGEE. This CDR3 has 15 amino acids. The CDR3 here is CASSVGLAEAYEQYF. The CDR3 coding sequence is TGTGCCAGCAGCGTAGGACTAGCGGAGGCCTACGAGCAGTATTTC.

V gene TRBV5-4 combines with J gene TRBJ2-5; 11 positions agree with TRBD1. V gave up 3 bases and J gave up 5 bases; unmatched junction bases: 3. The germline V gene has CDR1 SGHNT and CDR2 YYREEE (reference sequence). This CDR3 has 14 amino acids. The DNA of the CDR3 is TGTGCCAGCAGCTGGACAGGGGGCCGGGAGACCCAGTACTTC. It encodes CASSWTGGRETQYF.

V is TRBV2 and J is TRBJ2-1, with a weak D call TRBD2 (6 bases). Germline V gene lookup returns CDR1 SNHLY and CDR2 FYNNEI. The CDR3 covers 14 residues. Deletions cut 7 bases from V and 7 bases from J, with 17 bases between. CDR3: CASISLADVNEQFF. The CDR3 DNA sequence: TGTGCCAGCATCTCACTAGCAGATGTGAATGAGCAGTTCTTC. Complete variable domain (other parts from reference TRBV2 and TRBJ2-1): EPEVTQTPSHQVTQMGQEVILRCVPISNHLYFYWYRQILGQKVEFLVSFYNNEISEKSEIFDDQFSVERPDGSNFTLKIRSTKLEDSAMYFCASISLADVNEQFFGPGTRLTVL.

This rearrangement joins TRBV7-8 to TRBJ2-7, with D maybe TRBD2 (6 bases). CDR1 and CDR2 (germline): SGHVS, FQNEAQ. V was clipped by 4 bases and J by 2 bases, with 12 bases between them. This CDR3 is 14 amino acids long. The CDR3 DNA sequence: TGTGCCAGCAGCTCGCCGGGGGAACCCTACGAGCAGTACTTC. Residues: CASSSPGEPYEQYF.

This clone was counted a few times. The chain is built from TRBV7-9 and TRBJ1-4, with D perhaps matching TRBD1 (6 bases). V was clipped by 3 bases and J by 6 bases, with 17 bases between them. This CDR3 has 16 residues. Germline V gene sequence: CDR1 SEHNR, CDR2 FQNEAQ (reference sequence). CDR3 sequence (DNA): TGTGCCAGCAGCTTCATTAGCATAGGGGGTCATGAAAAACTGTTTTTT. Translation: CASSFISIGGHEKLFF.

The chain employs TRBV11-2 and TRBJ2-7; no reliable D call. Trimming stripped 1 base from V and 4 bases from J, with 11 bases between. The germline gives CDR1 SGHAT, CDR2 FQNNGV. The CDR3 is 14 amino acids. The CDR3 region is CASSLGAIDYEQYF. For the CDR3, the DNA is TGTGCCAGCAGCTTAGGGGCCATAGATTACGAGCAGTACTTC.

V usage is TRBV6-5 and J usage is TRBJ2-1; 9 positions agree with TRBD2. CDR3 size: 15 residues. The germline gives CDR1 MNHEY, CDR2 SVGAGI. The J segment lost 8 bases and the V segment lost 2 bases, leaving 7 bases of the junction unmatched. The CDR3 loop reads CASSYIVGLAYEQFF. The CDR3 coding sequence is TGTGCCAGCAGTTACATTGTGGGACTAGCATATGAGCAGTTCTTC.

CDR3: CASSAGQGLIGGQPQHF. The DNA for the CDR3 is TGTGCCAGTAGTGCGGGACAGGGGTTAATTGGTGGTCAGCCCCAGCATTTT. The chain joins TRBV19 to TRBJ1-5; 10 nucleotides align to TRBD1. Germline loops: CDR1 LNHDA, CDR2 SQIVND (reference sequence). Trimming cost V 5 bases and J 6 bases; bases outside gene matches: 13. The CDR3 runs to 17 residues. Looking up the rest from reference TRBV19 and TRBJ1-5 gives the full variable domain: DGGITQSPKYLFRKEGQNVTLSCEQNLNHDAMYWYRQDPGQGLRLIYYSQIVNDFQKGDIAEGYSVSREKKESFPLTVTSAQKNPTAFYLCASSAGQGLIGGQPQHFGDGTRLSIL.

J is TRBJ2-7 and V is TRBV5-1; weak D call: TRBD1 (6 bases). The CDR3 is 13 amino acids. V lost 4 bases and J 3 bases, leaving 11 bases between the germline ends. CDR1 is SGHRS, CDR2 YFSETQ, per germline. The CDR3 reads CASSLGQFYEQYF. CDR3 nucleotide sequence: TGCGCCAGCAGCCTAGGACAGTTCTACGAGCAGTACTTC.